What follows is one T cell receptor (beta chain) and its context. As yet, its antigen is unknown. This record comes from a study of cytomegalovirus exposure and HLA in healthy donors. Findings and caveats of the study: In vitro assays verified that a few CMV-associated chains recognized CMV antigens specifically. Clusters of TCRs from the first cohort tended to co-occur in the approximately 120 validation repertoires (as a later analysis found). Whilst most TCR sequences proved rare, a subset of public TCRs occurred across many donors. Investigators reported 150 to 200 TCR beta chains as tied to cytomegalovirus.

The V segment lost 6 bases and the J segment 7 bases; nucleotides outside the gene matches: 15. The CDR3 is made up of 16 amino acids. Germline CDR1 is MNHEY and CDR2 is SMNVEV (reference sequence). This table comes from immunoSEQ multiplex PCR, and its TCRdb copy is limited to in-frame clones, with some not included. The sample includes under 200,000 clones, roughly nine tenths seen only once; the top ten take roughly 6%. The source material was PBMCs. The sequence was obtained from a woman under 40 in good health and CMV-seronegative. The V gene is TRBV27, the J gene TRBJ2-7, with TRBD1 matching 10 bases. As DNA, the CDR3 is TGTGCCAGCAGCCTGGCTCCGACAGGGGGCTTAGGGGAGCAGTACTTC. It codes for CASSLAPTGGLGEQYF.